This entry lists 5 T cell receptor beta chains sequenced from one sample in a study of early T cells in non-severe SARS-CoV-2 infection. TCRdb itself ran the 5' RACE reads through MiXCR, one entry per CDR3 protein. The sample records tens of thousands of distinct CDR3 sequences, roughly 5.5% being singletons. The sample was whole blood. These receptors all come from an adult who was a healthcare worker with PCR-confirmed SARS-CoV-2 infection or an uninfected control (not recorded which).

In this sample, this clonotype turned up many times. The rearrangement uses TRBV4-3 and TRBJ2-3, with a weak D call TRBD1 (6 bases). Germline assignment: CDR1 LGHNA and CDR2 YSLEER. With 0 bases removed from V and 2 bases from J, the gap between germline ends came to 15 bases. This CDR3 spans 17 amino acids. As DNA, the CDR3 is TGCGCCAGCAGCCAAGATCTAAGCAGGGGCTTCACAGATACGCAGTATTTT. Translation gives CASSQDLSRGFTDTQYF.

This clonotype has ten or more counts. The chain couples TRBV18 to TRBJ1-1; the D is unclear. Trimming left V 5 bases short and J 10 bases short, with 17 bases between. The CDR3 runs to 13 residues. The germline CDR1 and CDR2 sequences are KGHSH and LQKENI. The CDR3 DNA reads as TGTGCCAGCTCAGCCACCCAAGGAGAGCCAGCTTTCTTT. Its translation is CASSATQGEPAFF. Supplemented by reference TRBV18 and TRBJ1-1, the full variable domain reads NAGVMQNPRHLVRRRGQEARLRCSPMKGHSHVYWYRQLPEEGLKFMVYLQKENIIDESGMPKERFSAEFPKEGPSILRIQQVVRGDSAAYFCASSATQGEPAFFGQGTRLTVV.

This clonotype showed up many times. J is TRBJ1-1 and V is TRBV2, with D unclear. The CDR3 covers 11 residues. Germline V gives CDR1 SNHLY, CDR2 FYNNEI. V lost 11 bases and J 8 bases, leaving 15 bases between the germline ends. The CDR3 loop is CASSEYSEAFF. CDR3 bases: TGTGCCTCCAGCGAGTACTCAGAAGCTTTCTTT.

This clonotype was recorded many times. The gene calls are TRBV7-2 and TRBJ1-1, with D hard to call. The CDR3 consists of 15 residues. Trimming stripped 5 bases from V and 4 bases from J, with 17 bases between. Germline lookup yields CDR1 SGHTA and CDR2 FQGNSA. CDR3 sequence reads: CASSLTFGDGTEAFF. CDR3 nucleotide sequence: TGTGCCAGCAGCCTTACCTTCGGGGATGGCACTGAAGCTTTCTTT.

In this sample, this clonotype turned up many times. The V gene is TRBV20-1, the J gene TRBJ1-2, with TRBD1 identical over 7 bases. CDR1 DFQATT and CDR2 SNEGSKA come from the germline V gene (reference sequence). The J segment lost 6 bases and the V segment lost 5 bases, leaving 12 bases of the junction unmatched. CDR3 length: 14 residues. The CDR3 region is CSAGSGDSANGYTF. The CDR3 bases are TGCAGTGCTGGGTCGGGGGACAGCGCGAATGGCTACACCTTC.